The source of this T cell receptor (beta chain) is a study of blood T cell repertoires in COVID-19. Overall study context: From the United States, Italy and Spain came samples of acute and convalescent COVID-19. The cDNA or gDNA used as material had been derived from T cells, B-cell-depleted T cells, or PBMCs.

Per the study methods: It was from reference gene primer amplification that nucleated cell counts were estimated. Libraries were prepared by immunoSEQ multiplex PCR; TCRdb keeps only in-frame clonotypes and omits some of them. V, J and clone size reflect that table, while D and trimming were determined from the DNA. Of about 670,000 clones listed, 85% to 90% were seen once; the top ten hold over 0.2%. Sequencing was carried out using peripheral blood. The receptor was isolated from a woman in her late teens or twenties with acute or convalescent COVID-19.

The CDR3 DNA is TGTGCCAGCAGTGAGATAGCGGGCGATACGCAGTATTTT. This codes for CASSEIAGDTQYF. The chain recombines TRBV2 with TRBJ2-3, with 7 bases that match TRBD2. The ends lost 3 bases at V and 6 bases at J; junction bases unmatched: 3. Germline values: CDR1 SNHLY, CDR2 FYNNEI. The length of the CDR3 is 13 residues.